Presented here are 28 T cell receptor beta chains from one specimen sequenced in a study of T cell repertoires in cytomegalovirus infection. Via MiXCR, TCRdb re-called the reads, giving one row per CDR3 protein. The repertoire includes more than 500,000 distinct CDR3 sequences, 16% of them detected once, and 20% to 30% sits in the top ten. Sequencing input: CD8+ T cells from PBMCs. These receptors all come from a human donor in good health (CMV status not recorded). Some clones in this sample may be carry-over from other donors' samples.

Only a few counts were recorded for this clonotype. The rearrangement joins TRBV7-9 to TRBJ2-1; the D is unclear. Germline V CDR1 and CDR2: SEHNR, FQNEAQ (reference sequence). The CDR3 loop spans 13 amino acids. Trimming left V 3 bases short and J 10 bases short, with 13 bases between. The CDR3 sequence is CASSLETGDEQFF. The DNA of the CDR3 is TGTGCCAGCAGCTTGGAGACTGGCGACGAGCAGTTCTTC.

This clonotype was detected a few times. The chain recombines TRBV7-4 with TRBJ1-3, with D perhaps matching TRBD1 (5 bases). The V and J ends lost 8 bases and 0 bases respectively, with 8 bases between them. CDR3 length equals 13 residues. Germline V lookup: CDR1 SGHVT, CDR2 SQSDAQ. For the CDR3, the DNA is TGTGCCAGCCAAACAGGCTCTGGAAACACCATATATTTT. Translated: CASQTGSGNTIYF. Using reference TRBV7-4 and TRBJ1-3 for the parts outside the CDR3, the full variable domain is GAGVSQSPRYKVAKRGRDVALRCDSISGHVTLYWYRQTLGQGSEVLTYSQSDAQRDKSGRPSGRFSAERPERSVSTLKIQRTEQGDSAVYLCASQTGSGNTIYFGEGSWLTVV.

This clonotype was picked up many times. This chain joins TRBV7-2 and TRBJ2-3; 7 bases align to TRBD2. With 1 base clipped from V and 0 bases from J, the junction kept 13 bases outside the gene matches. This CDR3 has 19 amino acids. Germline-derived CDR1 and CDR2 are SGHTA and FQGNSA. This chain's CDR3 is CASSLVGGGRTPSTDTQYF. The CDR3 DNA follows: TGTGCCAGCAGCTTAGTAGGCGGGGGACGAACTCCTAGCACAGATACGCAGTATTTT.

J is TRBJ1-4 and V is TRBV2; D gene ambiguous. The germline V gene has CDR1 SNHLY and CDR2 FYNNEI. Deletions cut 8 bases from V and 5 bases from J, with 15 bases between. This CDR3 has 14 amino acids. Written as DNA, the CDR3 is TGTGCCAGCTCCCCGGGCAGAATGAATGAAAAACTGTTTTTT. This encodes CASSPGRMNEKLFF.

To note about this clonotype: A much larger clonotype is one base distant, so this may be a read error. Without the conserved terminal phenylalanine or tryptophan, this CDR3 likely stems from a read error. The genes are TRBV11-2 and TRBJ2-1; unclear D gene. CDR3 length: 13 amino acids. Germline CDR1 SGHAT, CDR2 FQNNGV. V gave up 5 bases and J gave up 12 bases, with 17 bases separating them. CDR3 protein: CASSPAESVGQFL. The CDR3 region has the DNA TGTGCCAGCAGCCCCGCGGAGTCTGTCGGGCAGTTCTTA.

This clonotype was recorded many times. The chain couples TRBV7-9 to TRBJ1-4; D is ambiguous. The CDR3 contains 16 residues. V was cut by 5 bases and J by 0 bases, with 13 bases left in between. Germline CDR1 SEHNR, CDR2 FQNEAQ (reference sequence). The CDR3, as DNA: TGTGCCAGCAGCCCCCCGGAGGGAACAACTAATGAAAAACTGTTTTTT. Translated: CASSPPEGTTNEKLFF.

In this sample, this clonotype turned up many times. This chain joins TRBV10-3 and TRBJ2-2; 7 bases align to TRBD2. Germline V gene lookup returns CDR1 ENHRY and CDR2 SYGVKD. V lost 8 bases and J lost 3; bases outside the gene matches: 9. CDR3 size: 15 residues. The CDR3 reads CAIGGGRLHTGELFF. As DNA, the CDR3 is TGTGCCATCGGGGGGGGACGCCTGCACACCGGGGAGCTGTTTTTT.

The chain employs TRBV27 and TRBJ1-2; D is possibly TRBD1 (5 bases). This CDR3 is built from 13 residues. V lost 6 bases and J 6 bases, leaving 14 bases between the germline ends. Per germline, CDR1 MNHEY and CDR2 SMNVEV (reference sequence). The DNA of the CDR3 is TGTGCCAGCAGGCGGGCAGGGACGGATGGCTACACCTTC. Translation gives CASRRAGTDGYTF.

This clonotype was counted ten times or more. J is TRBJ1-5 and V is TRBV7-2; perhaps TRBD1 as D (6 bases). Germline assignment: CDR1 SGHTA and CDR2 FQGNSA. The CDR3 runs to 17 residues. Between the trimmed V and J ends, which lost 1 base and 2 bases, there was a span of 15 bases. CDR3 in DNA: TGTGCCAGCAGCTTAGGATCAGGGGAGGGTGGCAATCAGCCCCAGCATTTT. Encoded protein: CASSLGSGEGGNQPQHF.

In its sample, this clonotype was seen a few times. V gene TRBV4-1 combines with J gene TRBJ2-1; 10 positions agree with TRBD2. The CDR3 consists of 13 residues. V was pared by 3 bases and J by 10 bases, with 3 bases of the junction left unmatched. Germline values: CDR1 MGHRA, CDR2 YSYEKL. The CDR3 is CASSQNSGREQFF. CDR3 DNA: TGCGCCAGCAGCCAGAATAGCGGGAGGGAGCAGTTCTTC.

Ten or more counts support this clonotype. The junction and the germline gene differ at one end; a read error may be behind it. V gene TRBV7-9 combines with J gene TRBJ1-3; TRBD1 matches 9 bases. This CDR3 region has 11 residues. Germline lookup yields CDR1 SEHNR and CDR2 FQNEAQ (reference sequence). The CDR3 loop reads CASSSSGTGSF. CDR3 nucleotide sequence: TGTGCCAGCAGTTCTTCCGGGACAGGGTCTTTT.

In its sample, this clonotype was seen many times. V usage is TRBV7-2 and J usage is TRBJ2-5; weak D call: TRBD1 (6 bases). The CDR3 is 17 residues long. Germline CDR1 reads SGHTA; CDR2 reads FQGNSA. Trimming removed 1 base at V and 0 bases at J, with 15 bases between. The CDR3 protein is CASSLESDREHQETQYF. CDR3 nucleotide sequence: TGTGCCAGCAGCTTAGAATCGGACAGAGAGCACCAAGAGACCCAGTACTTC.

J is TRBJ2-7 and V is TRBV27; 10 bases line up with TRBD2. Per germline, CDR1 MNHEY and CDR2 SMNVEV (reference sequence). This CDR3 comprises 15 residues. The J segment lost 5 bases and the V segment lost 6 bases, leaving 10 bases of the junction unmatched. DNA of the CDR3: TGTGCCAGCAGCTTAGCGGGAGGAGGTTCCCACGAGCAGTACTTC. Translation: CASSLAGGGSHEQYF.

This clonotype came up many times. In DNA form, the CDR3 reads TGTGCCAGCAGCTGCCTCCGGGGGACAGGGCCGCAGACTTCTGGAAACACCATATATTTT. Translating it yields CASSCLRGTGPQTSGNTIYF. V gene TRBV7-3 combines with J gene TRBJ1-3; 9 bases are a match to TRBD1. After removal of 4 bases from V and 1 base from J, the junction contained 17 bases not matched to a gene. The CDR3 extends over 20 amino acids. The germline CDR1 and CDR2 sequences are SGHTA and FQGTGA.

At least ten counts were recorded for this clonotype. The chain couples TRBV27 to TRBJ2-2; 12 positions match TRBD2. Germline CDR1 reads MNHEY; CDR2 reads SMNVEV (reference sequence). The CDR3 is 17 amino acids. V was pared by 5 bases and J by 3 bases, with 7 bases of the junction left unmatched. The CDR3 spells CASSGLGLAGHTGELFF. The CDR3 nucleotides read TGTGCCAGCAGTGGTCTCGGACTAGCGGGACACACCGGGGAGCTGTTTTTT.

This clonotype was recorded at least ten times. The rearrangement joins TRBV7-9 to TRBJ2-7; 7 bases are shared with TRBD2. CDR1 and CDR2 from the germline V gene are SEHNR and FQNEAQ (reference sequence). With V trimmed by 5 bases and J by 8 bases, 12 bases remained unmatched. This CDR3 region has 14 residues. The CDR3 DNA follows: TGTGCCAGCAGCCCTCCGGACGGGAGGTTCAAGCAGTACTTC. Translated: CASSPPDGRFKQYF. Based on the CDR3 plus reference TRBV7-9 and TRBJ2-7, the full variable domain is DTGVSQNPRHKITKRGQNVTFRCDPISEHNRLYWYRQTLGQGPEFLTYFQNEAQLEKSRLLSDRFSAERPKGSFSTLEIQRTEQGDSAMYLCASSPPDGRFKQYFGPGTRLTVT.

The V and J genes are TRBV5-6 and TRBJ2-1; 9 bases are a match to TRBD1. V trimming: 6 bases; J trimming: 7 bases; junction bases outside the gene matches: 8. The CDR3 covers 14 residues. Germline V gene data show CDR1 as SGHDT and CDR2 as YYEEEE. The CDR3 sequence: CASTAGTGKNEQFF. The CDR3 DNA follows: TGTGCCAGCACAGCGGGGACAGGGAAGAATGAGCAGTTCTTC.

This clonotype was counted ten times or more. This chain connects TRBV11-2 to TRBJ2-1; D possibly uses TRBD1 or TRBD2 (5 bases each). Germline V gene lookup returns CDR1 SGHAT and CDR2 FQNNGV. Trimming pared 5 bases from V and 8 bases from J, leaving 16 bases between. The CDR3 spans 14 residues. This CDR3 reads CASSPDLGRHEQFF. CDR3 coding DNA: TGTGCCAGCAGCCCGGACCTGGGACGGCATGAGCAGTTCTTC.

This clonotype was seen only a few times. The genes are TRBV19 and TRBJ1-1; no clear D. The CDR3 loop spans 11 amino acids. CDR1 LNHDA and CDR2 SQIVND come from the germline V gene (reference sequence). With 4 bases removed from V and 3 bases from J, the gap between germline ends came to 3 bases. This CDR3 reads CASSKYTEAFF. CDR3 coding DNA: TGTGCCAGTAGTAAGTACACTGAAGCTTTCTTT.

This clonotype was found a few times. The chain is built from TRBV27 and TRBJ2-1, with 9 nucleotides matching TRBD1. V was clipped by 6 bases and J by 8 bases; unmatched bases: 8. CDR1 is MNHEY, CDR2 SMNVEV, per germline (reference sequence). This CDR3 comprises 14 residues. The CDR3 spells CASSGGTGFHEQFF. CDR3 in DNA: TGTGCCAGCAGCGGAGGGACAGGGTTCCATGAGCAGTTCTTC.

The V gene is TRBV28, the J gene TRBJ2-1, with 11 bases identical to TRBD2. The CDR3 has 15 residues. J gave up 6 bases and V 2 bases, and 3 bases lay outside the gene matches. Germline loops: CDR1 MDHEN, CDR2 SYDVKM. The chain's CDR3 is CASSLGTSGGNEQFF. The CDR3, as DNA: TGTGCCAGCAGTTTAGGTACTAGCGGGGGCAATGAGCAGTTCTTC.

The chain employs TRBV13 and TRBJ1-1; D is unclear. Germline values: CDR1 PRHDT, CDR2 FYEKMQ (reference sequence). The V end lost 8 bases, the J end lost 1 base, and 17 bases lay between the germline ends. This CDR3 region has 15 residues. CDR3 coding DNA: TGTGCCAGCTCCAATGCGGAGGGATGGAACACTGAAGCTTTCTTT. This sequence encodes CASSNAEGWNTEAFF.

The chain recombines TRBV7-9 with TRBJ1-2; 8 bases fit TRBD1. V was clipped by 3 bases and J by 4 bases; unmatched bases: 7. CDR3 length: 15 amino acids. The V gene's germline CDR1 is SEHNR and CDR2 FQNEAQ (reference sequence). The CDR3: CASSFETGAVYGYTF. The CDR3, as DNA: TGTGCCAGCAGCTTTGAGACAGGGGCGGTCTATGGCTACACCTTC.

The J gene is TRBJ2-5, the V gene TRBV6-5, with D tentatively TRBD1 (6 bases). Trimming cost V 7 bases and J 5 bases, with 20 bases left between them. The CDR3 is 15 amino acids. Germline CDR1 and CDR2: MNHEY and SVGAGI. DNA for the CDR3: TGTGCCAGCATCTCCGGGGCAGGGGTTGGGGAGACCCAGTACTTC. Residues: CASISGAGVGETQYF.

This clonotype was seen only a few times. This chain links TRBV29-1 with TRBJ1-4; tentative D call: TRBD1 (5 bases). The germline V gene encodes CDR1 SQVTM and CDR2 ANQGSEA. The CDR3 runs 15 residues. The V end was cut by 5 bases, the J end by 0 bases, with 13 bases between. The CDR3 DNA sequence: TGCAGCGTTTACGGGACTCCCGCAACTAATGAAAAACTGTTTTTT. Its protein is CSVYGTPATNEKLFF.

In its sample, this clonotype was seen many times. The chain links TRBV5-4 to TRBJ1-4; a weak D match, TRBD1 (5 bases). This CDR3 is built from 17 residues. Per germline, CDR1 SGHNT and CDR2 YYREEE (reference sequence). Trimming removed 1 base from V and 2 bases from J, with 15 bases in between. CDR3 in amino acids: CASSLMEGGDTNEKLFF. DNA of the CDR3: TGTGCCAGCAGCTTGATGGAGGGAGGGGATACTAATGAAAAACTGTTTTTT.

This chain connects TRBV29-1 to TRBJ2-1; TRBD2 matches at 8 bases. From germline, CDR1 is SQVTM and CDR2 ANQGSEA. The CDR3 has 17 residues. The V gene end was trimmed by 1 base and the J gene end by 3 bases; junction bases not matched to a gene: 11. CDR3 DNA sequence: TGCAGCGTTGAAGGGGCCCGGGGGGGGGGCCTCTACAATGAGCAGTTCTTC. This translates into CSVEGARGGGLYNEQFF.

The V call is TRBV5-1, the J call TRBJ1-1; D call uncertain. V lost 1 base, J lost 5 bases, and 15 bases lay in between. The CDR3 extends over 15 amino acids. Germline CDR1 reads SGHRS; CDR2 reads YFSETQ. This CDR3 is CASSLKEGKRTEAFF. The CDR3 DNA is TGCGCCAGCAGCTTGAAGGAGGGTAAAAGGACTGAAGCTTTCTTT.